The 12 T cell receptor beta chains given below trace back to one sample, sequenced in a study of blood T cell repertoires in COVID-19. TCRdb keeps only in-frame clones here, not all; method: immunoSEQ multiplex PCR. Of around 300,000 clones listed, approximately 90% are singletons. Specimen: PBMCs or T cells enriched from blood (not recorded which). These receptors originate from a woman aged 18-29 years who had recovered from COVID-19.

The chain recombines TRBV1 with TRBJ2-7; the table's D call of TRBD2 was not tested on the DNA. TRBV1 constitutes a pseudogene. This CDR3 contains 15 residues. The CDR3 loop reads CTSSQESQRGAEQYF. In DNA, the CDR3 is TGCACCAGCAGCCAAGAGTCGCAGCGGGGGGCCGAGCAGTACTTC.

The chain couples TRBV3-1 (or the pseudogene TRBV3-2) to TRBJ2-2, with D possibly matching TRBD2 (5 bases). This CDR3 spans 19 amino acids. The germline V gene encodes CDR1 LGHDT and CDR2 YNNKEL (reference sequence). V was cut by 4 bases and J by 0 bases, with 21 bases left in between. The CDR3 sequence is CASSLMAPRVHANTGELFF. The CDR3 coding sequence is TGTGCCAGCAGCCTGATGGCTCCGCGGGTGCACGCGAACACCGGGGAGCTGTTTTTT.

This sequence joins TRBV7-9 and TRBJ2-2; 9 bases line up with TRBD1. V lost 5 bases, J lost 7 bases, and 5 bases stayed unmatched. Germline V lookup: CDR1 SEHNR, CDR2 FQNEAQ (reference sequence). The CDR3 covers 14 residues. The CDR3 nucleotides are TGTGCCAGCAGCACAACAGGGGGCTTCGGGGAGCTGTTTTTT. It codes for CASSTTGGFGELFF.

The chain combines TRBV27 with TRBJ2-3; 11 bases are shared with TRBD1. Trimming took 5 bases from V and 3 from J; bases not matched to a gene: 16. The CDR3 spans 19 residues. Germline CDR1 is MNHEY and CDR2 is SMNVEV (reference sequence). CDR3 residues: CASSARDRGTRSKTDTQYF. For the CDR3, the DNA is TGTGCCAGCAGTGCACGGGACAGGGGGACTAGGTCGAAAACAGATACGCAGTATTTT.

The J gene is TRBJ1-5, the V gene TRBV4-1; 7 bases fit TRBD1. With V trimmed by 0 bases and J by 3 bases, 11 bases remained unmatched. The length of the CDR3 is 18 residues. Germline V gives CDR1 MGHRA, CDR2 YSYEKL. As DNA, the CDR3 is TGCGCCAGCAGCCAAGAGGTCGTCACAGGGGTTTACAATCAGCCCCAGCATTTT. It codes for CASSQEVVTGVYNQPQHF.

Comment on this clone: The junction and the germline gene differ at one end; a read error may be behind it. V usage is TRBV7-7 and J usage is TRBJ2-3; D is uncertain. Germline CDR1 and CDR2: SSHAT and FNYEAQ (reference sequence). CDR3 length: 13 residues. CDR3 sequence (DNA): TGTGCTAGCAGCTTCACAGCCACAGATACGCAGTATTTT. This codes for CASSFTATDTQYF.

This clone was detected once. The chain joins TRBV20-1 to TRBJ2-5; D is perhaps TRBD2 (6 bases). Germline values: CDR1 DFQATT, CDR2 SNEGSKA (reference sequence). V was clipped by 6 bases and J by 3 bases, with 8 bases between them. The CDR3 runs to 11 residues. CDR3 sequence (DNA): TGCAGTGCAGCTAGCGAAGAGACCCAGTACTTC. It translates to CSAASEETQYF.

This sequence joins TRBV11-3 and TRBJ1-1; 8 positions agree with TRBD1. Unmatched junction bases numbered 9, after V lost 5 bases and J lost 1 base. Germline CDR1 reads SGHNT; CDR2 reads YENEEA. CDR3 length: 16 residues. The CDR3: CASSLGQGMENTEAFF. The CDR3 DNA reads as TGTGCCAGCAGCCTAGGACAGGGAATGGAGAACACTGAAGCTTTCTTT.

This clone was picked up one time. The chain joins TRBV28 to TRBJ2-3, with 7 positions matching TRBD1. With 8 bases clipped from V and 6 bases from J, the junction kept 11 bases outside the gene matches. Germline V gene data show CDR1 as MDHEN and CDR2 as SYDVKM. This CDR3 region has 14 residues. CDR3 loop: CASAWDSPRDTQYF. CDR3 DNA: TGTGCCAGCGCCTGGGACAGCCCTAGGGATACGCAGTATTTT.

This clone was seen only a few times. This rearrangement joins TRBV3-1 (or the pseudogene TRBV3-2) to TRBJ1-4; 8 bases match TRBD1. Germline V gene data show CDR1 as LGHDT and CDR2 as YNNKEL (reference sequence). With V trimmed by 4 bases and J by 9 bases, 7 bases remained unmatched. The CDR3 runs 14 residues. The CDR3 nucleotides read TGTGCCAGCAGCCCTGGGACAGGAGCCCAAAAACTGTTTTTT. Protein sequence: CASSPGTGAQKLFF.

The chain uses TRBV14 and TRBJ1-1, with 9 positions matching TRBD1. This CDR3 has 16 residues. From germline, CDR1 is SGHDN and CDR2 FVKESK. J was trimmed by 1 base and V by 1 base; bases with no gene match: 4. CDR3 bases: TGTGCCAGCAGCCAAGCCCCGGACAGGGGGAACACTGAAGCTTTCTTT. Encoded protein: CASSQAPDRGNTEAFF.

This rearrangement joins TRBV5-5 to TRBJ2-1; D perhaps matches TRBD2 (5 bases). In germline, CDR1 is SGHKS, CDR2 YYEKEE (reference sequence). This CDR3 is 15 amino acids long. Trimming removed 2 bases from V and 1 base from J, with 10 bases in between. The CDR3 coding sequence is TGTGCCAGCAGCTTTCTCGGGGATTCCTACAATGAGCAGTTCTTC. It specifies CASSFLGDSYNEQFF.